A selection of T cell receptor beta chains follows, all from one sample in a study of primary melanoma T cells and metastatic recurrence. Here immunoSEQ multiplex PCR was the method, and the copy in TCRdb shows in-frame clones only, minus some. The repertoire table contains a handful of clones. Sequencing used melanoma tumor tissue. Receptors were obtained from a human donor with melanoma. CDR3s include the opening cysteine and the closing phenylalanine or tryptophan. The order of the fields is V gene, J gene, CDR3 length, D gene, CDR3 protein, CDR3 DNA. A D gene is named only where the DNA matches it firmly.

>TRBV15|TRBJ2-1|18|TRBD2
CATSPKGPLAGADNEQFF
TGTGCCACCAGCCCGAAAGGACCCCTAGCGGGAGCCGACAATGAGCAGTTCTTC
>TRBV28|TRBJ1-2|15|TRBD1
CASRDRGRRDYGYTF
TGTGCCAGCAGGGACAGGGGCCGGCGGGACTATGGCTACACCTTC